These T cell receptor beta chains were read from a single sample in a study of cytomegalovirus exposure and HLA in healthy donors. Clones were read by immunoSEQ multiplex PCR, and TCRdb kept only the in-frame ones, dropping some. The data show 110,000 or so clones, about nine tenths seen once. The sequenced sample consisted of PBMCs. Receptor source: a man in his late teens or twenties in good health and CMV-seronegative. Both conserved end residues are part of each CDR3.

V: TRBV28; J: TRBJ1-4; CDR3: CASSRTPGTGNEKLFF
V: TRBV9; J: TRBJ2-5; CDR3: CASSVESGGNQETQYF
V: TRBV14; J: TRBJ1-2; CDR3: CASSQDVILTGANYGYTF
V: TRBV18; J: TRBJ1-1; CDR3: CASSPQLGATEAFF
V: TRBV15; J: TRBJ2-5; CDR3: CATSSWGDSSNGRAETQYF
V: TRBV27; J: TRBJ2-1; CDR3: CASRRLESSYNEQFF
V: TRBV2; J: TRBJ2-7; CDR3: CASSERHLRVSEQYF
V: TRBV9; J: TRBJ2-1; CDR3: CASSVVGDRINEQFF
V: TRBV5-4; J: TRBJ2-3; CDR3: CASSLAGTDTQYF
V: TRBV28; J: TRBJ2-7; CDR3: CASSLAGTPITQEYF
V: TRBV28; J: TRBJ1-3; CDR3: CASSPTGVEGNTIYF
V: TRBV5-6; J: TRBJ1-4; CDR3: CASSSPREWNEKLFF
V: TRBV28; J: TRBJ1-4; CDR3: CASSFEQGFLPNEKLFF
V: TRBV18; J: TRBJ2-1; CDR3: CASSGTSGSNNEQFF
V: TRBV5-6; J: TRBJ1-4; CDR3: CASSQMGARDEKLFF
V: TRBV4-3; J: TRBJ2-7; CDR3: CASSQGQGNYEQYF
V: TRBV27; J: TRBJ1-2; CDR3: CASSLLAWSGVGVSGYTF
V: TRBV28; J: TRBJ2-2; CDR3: CASSLWTSGSLNTGELFF
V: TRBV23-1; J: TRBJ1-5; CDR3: CASSQPDGRQGGSNQPQHF
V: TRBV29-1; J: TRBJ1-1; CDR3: CSVRTGTNTEAFF
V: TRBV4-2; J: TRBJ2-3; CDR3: CASSHVSGTDTQYF
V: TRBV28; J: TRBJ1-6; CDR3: CASSTKWTGPFVVVEPLHF
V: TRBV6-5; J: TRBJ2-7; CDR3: CASTLGQGAYEQYF
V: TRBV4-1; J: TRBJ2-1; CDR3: CASSQVVVAGRVF
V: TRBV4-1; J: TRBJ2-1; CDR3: CASSQKALAGGPVSLHNEQFF
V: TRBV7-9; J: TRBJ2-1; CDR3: CASSPLRTAYNNEQFF
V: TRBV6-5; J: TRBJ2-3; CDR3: CASSYSGVSDTQYF
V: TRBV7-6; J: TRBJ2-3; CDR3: CASSLVGLAGRFTDTQYF
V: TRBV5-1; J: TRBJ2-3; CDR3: CASSLEGGHGVDTQYF
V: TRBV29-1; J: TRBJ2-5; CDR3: CSVGREELETQYF
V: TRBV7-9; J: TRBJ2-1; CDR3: CASSLGLAGVRYEQFF
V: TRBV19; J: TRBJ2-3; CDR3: CASSSISRGSDTQYF
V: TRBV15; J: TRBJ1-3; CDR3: CATSRSRTPSSGNTIYF
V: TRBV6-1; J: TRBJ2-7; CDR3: CASSGQGAAIYEQYF
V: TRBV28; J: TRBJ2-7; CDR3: CASRPGLAGSYEQYF
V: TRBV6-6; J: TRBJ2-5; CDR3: CASSYFEGTGSQYF
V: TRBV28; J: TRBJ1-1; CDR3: CASSFQPFFGGTEAFF
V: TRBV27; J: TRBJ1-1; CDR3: CASSLSGSWTEAFF
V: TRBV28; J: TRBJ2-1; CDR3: CASSPLATNEQFF
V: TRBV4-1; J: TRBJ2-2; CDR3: CASSQAFLQRKNTGELFF